A selection of T cell receptor beta chains follows, all from one sample in a study of post-analysis software for immune sequencing data. TCRdb passed the PCR reads through MiXCR, listing each CDR3 protein once. The sample has about 200,000 distinct CDR3 sequences, around 29% seen once. Sequencing was carried out using blood. These receptors came from a girl aged 2-17 years with multiple sclerosis. Each CDR3 is given with its conserved first and last residue. D genes are given only for firm matches. Size is stated for part of the rows, as once, few or many counts, or as a class when the clone is expanded.

CDR3aa,CDR3nt,abundance,d_gene,v_gene,j_gene
CASSYSTGGADTQYF,TGTGCCAGCAGTTACTCGACAGGGGGCGCAGATACGCAGTATTTT,few,TRBD1,TRBV6-5,TRBJ2-3
CASSLRTGKDYEQYF,TGTGCCAGCAGCTTGCGGACAGGGAAGGACTACGAGCAGTACTTC,.,TRBD1,TRBV7-2,TRBJ2-7
CASSLPIGGRNYEQYF,TGTGCCAGCAGTTTACCCATCGGGGGGAGAAACTACGAGCAGTACTTC,many,TRBD2,TRBV28,TRBJ2-7
CASSEWVRSSGTEAFF,TGTGCCAGCAGTGAATGGGTGAGGTCGTCGGGCACTGAAGCTTTCTTT,once,.,TRBV2,TRBJ1-1
CASNREGAINTEAFF,TGCGCCAGCAACAGGGAGGGGGCGATCAACACTGAAGCTTTCTTT,many,TRBD1,TRBV5-1,TRBJ1-1
CASSSSGTGGAFF,TGTGCCAGCAGTTCTTCCGGGACAGGGGGTGCTTTCTTT,.,TRBD1,TRBV12-3/TRBV12-4,TRBJ1-1
CASSHLGDTQYF,TGTGCCAGCAGTCACTTGGGAGATACGCAGTATTTT,.,.,TRBV3-1,TRBJ2-3
CVSTRGGTGATEAFF,TGTGTCAGCACCAGAGGAGGGACAGGGGCCACTGAAGCTTTCTTT,.,TRBD1,TRBV27,TRBJ1-1
CASSYRGSNQPQHF,TGTGCCAGCAGCTACAGGGGAAGCAATCAGCCCCAGCATTTT,.,TRBD1,TRBV7-2,TRBJ1-5
CASSLGVASGRTYEQYF,TGTGCCAGCAGCTTGGGGGTGGCTAGCGGACGGACCTACGAGCAGTACTTC,.,TRBD2,TRBV7-2,TRBJ2-7
CASSLQLEGNEQFF,TGTGCCAGCAGCTTACAACTAGAGGGGAATGAGCAGTTCTTC,.,.,TRBV7-2,TRBJ2-1
CAWSRRGGDYGYTF,TGTGCCTGGAGTAGGAGGGGTGGGGACTATGGCTACACCTTC,.,.,TRBV30,TRBJ1-2
CASSPTGNIQYF,TGTGCCAGCAGCCCGACGGGGAACATTCAGTACTTC,many,.,TRBV14,TRBJ2-4
CASSQRVQANYGYTF,TGTGCCAGCAGCCAACGGGTACAAGCTAACTATGGCTACACCTTC,many,.,TRBV4-2,TRBJ1-2
CASSPGRANPNTGELFF,TGCGCCAGCAGTCCCGGAAGGGCCAACCCGAACACCGGGGAGCTGTTTTTT,few,.,TRBV5-1,TRBJ2-2
CSARDWGLAGAADTQYF,TGCAGTGCTAGAGATTGGGGACTAGCGGGAGCGGCAGATACGCAGTATTTT,.,TRBD2,TRBV20-1,TRBJ2-3
CASSPPWTKPSREQYF,TGCGCCAGCAGCCCCCCCTGGACAAAACCGAGTCGCGAGCAGTACTTC,many,.,TRBV5-1,TRBJ2-7
CASSSLSSGGETQYF,TGCGCCAGCAGTTCATTGTCTAGCGGAGGGGAGACCCAGTACTTC,.,TRBD2,TRBV28,TRBJ2-5
CASSPGLAGGSLYEQYF,TGCGCCAGCAGCCCGGGACTAGCGGGAGGGTCCCTCTACGAGCAGTACTTC,few,TRBD2,TRBV5-1,TRBJ2-7
CASSRGRTSGTNVLTF,TGTGCCAGCAGCCGGGGACGGACCTCTGGGACCAACGTCCTGACTTTC,.,.,TRBV7-9,TRBJ2-6
CASSVYQETQYF,TGTGCCAGCAGTGTGTACCAAGAGACCCAGTACTTC,.,.,TRBV12-3/TRBV12-4,TRBJ2-5
CASSKATNWGARSTNEKLFF,TGTGCCAGCAGCAAAGCGACTAATTGGGGGGCGCGGAGCACTAATGAAAAACTGTTTTTT,.,.,TRBV21-1,TRBJ1-4
CASSLGSRLVNEQYF,TGTGCCAGCAGTTTGGGTTCACGTTTAGTCAATGAGCAGTACTTC,.,.,TRBV27,TRBJ2-5
CASSFADNPDTQYF,TGTGCCAGCAGTTTCGCCGACAACCCAGATACGCAGTATTTT,.,.,TRBV27,TRBJ2-3
CASSLLAGGHNEQFF,TGTGCCAGCAGCCTACTAGCGGGGGGACACAATGAGCAGTTCTTC,many,TRBD2,TRBV6-2/TRBV6-3,TRBJ2-1
CSAREAAAGSYEQYF,TGCAGTGCTAGAGAGGCTGCGGCAGGTTCCTACGAGCAGTACTTC,many,.,TRBV20-1,TRBJ2-7
CASSLAAYSSGIDEQYF,TGTGCCAGCAGCTTAGCGGCCTACTCTAGCGGGATCGACGAGCAGTACTTC,many,TRBD2,TRBV7-9,TRBJ2-7
CASSFNLASTGELFF,TGCGCCAGCAGCTTTAACCTTGCGAGCACCGGGGAGCTGTTTTTT,few,.,TRBV5-1,TRBJ2-2
CASSQDWNTLGREQYF,TGTGCCAGCAGCCAAGATTGGAACACTTTAGGGCGAGAGCAGTACTTC,many,.,TRBV14,TRBJ2-7
CASSQWGEGSATQYF,TGCGCCAGCAGCCAATGGGGGGAGGGCAGCGCGACGCAGTATTTT,.,TRBD2,TRBV4-1,TRBJ2-3
CASNTPREGTQYF,TGTGCCAGTAACACGCCTAGAGAAGGGACCCAGTACTTC,many,.,TRBV6-1,TRBJ2-5
CSVGELSGELFF,TGCAGCGTTGGAGAGTTGAGCGGGGAGCTGTTTTTT,few,.,TRBV29-1,TRBJ2-2
CASSRGRGLYRNTEAFF,TGTGCCAGCAGCCGCGGCAGGGGGCTATACCGGAACACTGAAGCTTTCTTT,.,TRBD1,TRBV3-1,TRBJ1-1
CASSETGDEQFF,TGTGCCAGCAGCGAAACAGGGGATGAGCAGTTCTTC,.,TRBD1,TRBV11-3,TRBJ2-1
CAGSPPGNEQYF,TGTGCCGGCAGTCCCCCGGGGAACGAGCAGTACTTC,.,.,TRBV28,TRBJ2-7
CASILGEQYF,TGTGCCAGCATCCTCGGCGAGCAGTACTTC,many,.,TRBV21-1,TRBJ2-7
CASSTRTGGTHQPQHF,TGTGCCAGCAGCACCAGGACAGGGGGCACCCATCAGCCCCAGCATTTT,.,TRBD1,TRBV7-2,TRBJ1-5
CSAQTGTGGGGYEQYF,TGCAGCGCCCAAACCGGGACAGGGGGCGGAGGCTACGAGCAGTACTTC,.,TRBD1,TRBV29-1,TRBJ2-7